Each of the 20 T cell receptor beta chains below was sequenced from the same sample in a study of blood T cell repertoires in COVID-19. Sequencing was performed with immunoSEQ multiplex PCR; in TCRdb, only in-frame clones are kept and a portion is missing. Seen here are a few hundred thousand clones, approximately 84% observed once, and the top ten hold approximately 2%. Specimen: peripheral blood. The receptors shown here come from a woman in her thirties who had recovered from COVID-19.

The genes are TRBV6-4 and TRBJ2-1, with TRBD2 matching 11 bases. This CDR3 comprises 17 residues. The germline V gene has CDR1 MRHNA and CDR2 SNTAGT. The DNA for the CDR3 is TGTGCTGAACCAGTGGCTCAGGGACTAGCGGAGGACAATGAGCAGTTCTTC. Its protein product is CAEPVAQGLAEDNEQFF.

V is TRBV5-4 and J is TRBJ2-7, with 8 bases aligning to TRBD2. V lost 4 bases and J lost 4; bases outside the gene matches: 10. CDR1 is SGHNT, CDR2 YYREEE, per germline (reference sequence). CDR3 length equals 15 residues. CDR3 DNA: TGTGCCAGCAGCGGTAGCGGGACCCGAGATTACGAGCAGTACTTC. Translated, it gives CASSGSGTRDYEQYF.

J is TRBJ2-3 and V is TRBV3-1 (or the pseudogene TRBV3-2); 9 bases match TRBD2. CDR1 and CDR2 (germline): LGHDT, YNNKEL (reference sequence). CDR3 length: 16 amino acids. The V gene end was trimmed by 0 bases and the J gene end by 5 bases; junction bases not matched to a gene: 6. Here the CDR3 DNA reads TGTGCCAGCAGCCAAGATCTAGCGGGGCGGCGAGATACGCAGTATTTT. Residues: CASSQDLAGRRDTQYF.

This rearrangement joins TRBV7-3 to TRBJ2-1; 15 bases are a match to TRBD2. V trimming: 1 base; J trimming: 6 bases; junction bases outside the gene matches: 4. CDR1 SGHTA and CDR2 FQGTGA come from the germline V gene. This CDR3 spans 17 amino acids. The chain's CDR3 is CASSLMAGLAGGNEQFF. The CDR3 nucleotides are TGTGCCAGCAGCTTAATGGCGGGACTAGCGGGGGGCAATGAGCAGTTCTTC.

The J gene is TRBJ1-6, the V gene TRBV29-1, with D hard to call. Trimming shortened V by 6 bases and J by 6 bases, and 12 bases separated the two germline ends. Germline lookup yields CDR1 SQVTM and CDR2 ANQGSEA. The CDR3 loop spans 13 amino acids. The CDR3 bases are TGCAGCGTGGGCCGAGACTTTAATTCACCCCTCCACTTT. This gives the protein CSVGRDFNSPLHF.

The chain couples TRBV27 to TRBJ2-2; 8 bases line up with TRBD1. In germline, CDR1 is MNHEY, CDR2 SMNVEV (reference sequence). This CDR3 comprises 15 residues. V shed 8 bases and J 8 bases; nucleotides not matched to a gene: 13. Here the CDR3 reads CASAPRQGAWGELFF. CDR3 bases: TGTGCCAGCGCCCCCAGGCAGGGGGCTTGGGGGGAGCTGTTTTTT.

V is TRBV30 and J is TRBJ1-1, with a tentative D call TRBD1 (6 bases). The CDR3 has 15 residues. Germline CDR1 is GTSNPN and CDR2 is SVGIG (reference sequence). Trimming pared 3 bases from V and 1 base from J, leaving 15 bases between. This chain's CDR3 is CAWRPTGTQNTEAFF. The CDR3 coding sequence is TGTGCCTGGAGACCCACGGGGACACAGAACACTGAAGCTTTCTTT.

The rearrangement links TRBV5-5 to TRBJ2-7; the match to TRBD2 covers 11 bases. CDR1 is SGHKS and CDR2 is YYEKEE in the germline V gene (reference sequence). This CDR3 has 15 residues. V lost 1 base to trimming and J lost 7 bases; unmatched junction nucleotides: 7. CDR3: CASSLRLAGGREQYF. The DNA of the CDR3 is TGTGCCAGCAGCTTGAGGCTAGCGGGAGGACGGGAGCAGTACTTC.

Here the CDR3 reads CASGPGTNEKLFF. The CDR3 coding sequence is TGTGCCAGCGGGCCAGGGACAAATGAAAAACTGTTTTTT. This chain uses TRBV6-6 with TRBJ1-4, with a tentative D call TRBD1 (6 bases). CDR3 size: 13 residues. Trimming removed 8 bases at V and 5 bases at J, with 12 bases between. Germline CDR1 reads MNHNY; CDR2 reads SVGAGI (reference sequence).

This chain connects TRBV5-1 to TRBJ2-2; D remains unclear. The CDR3 covers 14 residues. V was pared by 5 bases and J by 7 bases, with 15 bases between. Germline loops: CDR1 SGHRS, CDR2 YFSETQ. Here the CDR3 reads CASSGQLVDGELFF. The CDR3 nucleotides read TGCGCCAGCAGTGGGCAGCTTGTTGACGGGGAGCTGTTTTTT.

The V gene is TRBV7-9, the J gene TRBJ1-1; 9 bases agree with TRBD1. The V and J ends lost 2 bases and 6 bases, in that order; junction bases with no gene match: 10. The germline CDR1 and CDR2 sequences are SEHNR and FQNEAQ (reference sequence). The CDR3 extends over 16 amino acids. The CDR3, as DNA: TGTGCCAGCAGCTTACCCCGGGACAGGGTGGGACCTGAAGCTTTCTTT. Translating gives CASSLPRDRVGPEAFF.

The chain carries TRBV12-3 or TRBV12-4 and TRBJ1-2; D gene uncertain. Trimming cost V 7 bases and J 4 bases, with 10 bases left between them. The CDR3 loop spans 12 amino acids. CDR3 DNA sequence: TGTGCCAGCACCGGAGGTAGCTATGGCTACACCTTC. It translates to CASTGGSYGYTF.

The rearrangement links TRBV20-1 to TRBJ1-2; no clear D gene. Trimming took off 6 bases at V and 4 bases at J, with 18 bases between the two ends. The germline gives CDR1 DFQATT, CDR2 SNEGSKA (reference sequence). This CDR3 spans 14 amino acids. The CDR3 nucleotides are TGCAGTGCCAGTGAGCGTGGAAGAGGCTATGGCTACACCTTC. Amino acid sequence: CSASERGRGYGYTF.

This chain uses TRBV5-1 with TRBJ1-6; no definite D call. The CDR3 consists of 14 residues. From germline, CDR1 is SGHRS and CDR2 YFSETQ. Trimming removed 2 bases from V and 9 bases from J, with 12 bases in between. CDR3 nucleotides: TGCGCCAGCAGCTTAACGGTCGGAGGTTCACCCCTCCACTTT. This codes for CASSLTVGGSPLHF.

The chain joins TRBV12-3 or TRBV12-4 to TRBJ2-2, with unresolved D. V lost 4 bases and J lost 7, with 7 bases in between. The CDR3 is made up of 12 amino acids. The DNA of the CDR3 is TGTGCCAGCAGTTCATCTAGCGGGGAGCTGTTTTTT. This gives the protein CASSSSSGELFF.

CDR3 nucleotide sequence: TGTGCCAGCAGTTCAAGACAGGGGGCCCGAGAGACCCAGTACTTC. It codes for CASSSRQGARETQYF. The J gene is TRBJ2-5, the V gene TRBV6-6, with 10 bases matching TRBD1. This CDR3 is 15 amino acids long. Germline V gene sequence: CDR1 MNHNY, CDR2 SVGAGI (reference sequence). The ends lost 4 bases at V and 4 bases at J; junction bases unmatched: 6.

The gene calls are TRBV5-4 and TRBJ2-5; 11 nucleotides line up with TRBD1. After removal of 4 bases from V and 5 bases from J, the junction contained 13 bases not matched to a gene. The CDR3 contains 17 residues. Germline V gene lookup returns CDR1 SGHNT and CDR2 YYREEE (reference sequence). The CDR3 loop is CASSGGRDRGLGETQYF. CDR3 DNA: TGTGCCAGCAGCGGGGGCCGGGACAGGGGGTTGGGGGAGACCCAGTACTTC.

V and J are TRBV6-4 and TRBJ1-3, with D tentatively TRBD1 (5 bases). This CDR3 has 15 residues. The V gene's germline CDR1 is MRHNA and CDR2 SNTAGT. V lost 4 bases, J lost 4 bases, and 14 bases lay in between. CDR3 loop: CASSAGRAEGNTIYF. CDR3 sequence (DNA): TGTGCCAGCAGTGCGGGCAGGGCTGAGGGAAACACCATATATTTT.

The chain has TRBV18 and TRBJ2-5, with TRBD2 matching over 8 bases. The V gene's germline CDR1 is KGHSH and CDR2 LQKENI. Unmatched junction bases numbered 7, after V lost 7 bases and J lost 0 bases. This CDR3 has 15 amino acids. This chain's CDR3 is CASCIAGPYQETQYF. CDR3 DNA: TGTGCCAGCTGCATAGCGGGACCTTACCAAGAGACCCAGTACTTC.

CDR3 amino acids: CASSLRGGQETQYF. The DNA of the CDR3 is TGTGCCAGCAGCTTGCGGGGGGGTCAAGAGACCCAGTACTTC. The rearrangement joins TRBV4-2 to TRBJ2-5; 9 bases are shared with TRBD2. Per the germline V gene, CDR1 is LGHNA and CDR2 is YNFKEQ. Germline trimming cut 5 bases from V and 2 bases from J; bases unmatched to any gene: 3. This CDR3 is 14 amino acids long.